This TCR beta chain came from a study of OX40 agonist ivuxolimab in advanced cancers. General notes on the study: The costimulatory receptor OX40 (CD134) was targeted by ivuxolimab, a fully human IgG2 agonistic monoclonal antibody. Intravenous ivuxolimab was administered to patients every 2 weeks at six dose levels: 0.01, 0.1, 0.3, 1.5, 3 and 10 mg/kg. Of the 52 patients in dose escalation, around 19 had hepatocellular carcinoma, roughly 15 had melanoma, 9 had renal cell carcinoma and 9 had head and neck cancer. In the dose-escalation cohort, 65% to 90% of patients were male, and the mean age was roughly 60 years, with a range of about 23 to 90. Patients were allowed to have had prior anti-PD-1, anti-PD-L1 or anti-CTLA-4 therapy, and roughly 40% of the dose-escalation patients had previously received checkpoint inhibitors. Partial responses occurred in three dose-escalation patients: two with cutaneous melanoma and one with hepatocellular carcinoma. The point of sequencing TCRbeta in the periphery was to test whether ivuxolimab changed TCR sequence diversity and drove clonal T-cell expansion. The paper covers the monotherapy dose-escalation part of the phase I ivuxolimab trial, which included N ≈ 50 patients.

Genomic DNA was isolated from the sorted cells so that the TCRbeta CDR3 region could be sequenced. TCRbeta CDR3 regions were sequenced using the immunoSEQ Assay. TCRdb re-hosts the immuneACCESS table, in-frame sequences only. Its copies lack some clones; in the studies checked, an unresolved V gene accounts for under half of them, and the cause for the rest is not known. A total of approximately 40,000 clones appear in this sample, around 82% of them only once. Jointly, the top ten make up about 8.1% of the sample. The trial excluded patients who had a history of autoimmune disease or were on systemic immunosuppression. Peripheral blood for TCR sequencing was collected from all dose cohorts at baseline, on cycle 4 day 1, and on cycle 7 day 1. Samples were obtained from an open-label, multicenter, first-in-human phase I dose-escalation trial of ivuxolimab. Adults with locally advanced or metastatic head and neck squamous cell, hepatocellular, melanoma or renal cell carcinoma were enrolled in the trial. Before TCR sequencing, CD4+ T cells and CD8+ T cells were sorted from peripheral blood as separate populations.

Overall results and qualifications from the work: After ivuxolimab, CD8+ T cells had more expanded clones than CD4+ T cells on average. Which antigens the clonally expanded peripheral T cells were specific for was not determined. At doses from 0.1 to 3.0 mg/kg, clonal expansion was seen in both CD4+ and CD8+ blood T cells between baseline and week 6. In the 0.1-3.0 mg/kg groups, partial responders were among the patients with the lowest normalized peripheral clonal expansion, particularly in CD8+ T cells. Low levels of normalized T-cell clonal expansion were also seen in some patients who did not respond.

With respect to this clone: What antigen it recognizes has not been identified. The input lacks base qualities; no much larger clone sits a single base away.

The germline V gene (reference sequence) yields MNHNY for CDR1 and SVGAGI for CDR2. Including the terminal cysteine and phenylalanine, the CDR3 comprises 13 residues. Only the CDR3 DNA stays, 39 bases, in frame from base 1. V is pared back by 4 bases and J by 4 bases, with 9 bases lying between the germline termini. The chain couples TRBV6-6 to TRBJ2-3; the D gene lacks a confident call. This TCR was recovered from an adult with an advanced solid tumor such as melanoma, head and neck, liver or kidney cancer. Here the sequenced sample was CD4+ or CD8+ T cells sorted from blood, taken in a trial of the OX40 agonist ivuxolimab. The DNA reads TGTGCCAGCAGTTCCCCGCAACCAGATACGCAGTATTTT. Its product reads: CASSSPQPDTQYF.